A selection of T cell receptor beta chains follows, all from one sample in a study of technical replicates of blood from a few donors. Some clones are missing from TCRdb's copy, which holds only in-frame ones; the method was immunoSEQ multiplex PCR. Among approximately 53,000 clones listed, about 96% were seen once. The sample comprised T cells isolated from PBMCs. These receptors all come from a human donor in good health. Both conserved end residues are part of each CDR3. The D gene is left open where the match is weak. A clone size is listed for some rows: how often the clone was seen (once, few, many), or a class if it is expanded.

v_call,d_call,j_call,clone_size,cdr3_nt,cdr3_aa
TRBV5-6,TRBD1,TRBJ2-7,-,TGTGCCAGCAGCTTGCAGGGGGCGTTTATCTACGAGCAGTACTTC,CASSLQGAFIYEQYF
TRBV7-9,TRBD2,TRBJ2-1,-,TGTGCCAGCAGCCGGACCCTTGGACTAGCGGGAGGAGAGCAGTTCTTC,CASSRTLGLAGGEQFF
TRBV27,TRBD1,TRBJ2-7,-,TGTGCCAGCCGAACCGGGACAGACGATAGGGGGTACTTAGAGCAGTACTTC,CASRTGTDDRGYLEQYF
TRBV12-2,-,TRBJ2-4,-,TGTGCAAGTCGCCGCAAAAGAGGGGAGGGTGTCAAAAACATTCAGTACTTC,CASRRKRGEGVKNIQYF
TRBV6-5,TRBD2,TRBJ2-7,-,TGTGCCAGCAGCCCGACTAGCGAAGCCTACGAGCAGTACTTC,CASSPTSEAYEQYF
TRBV29-1,-,TRBJ2-5,-,TGCAGCGTTGAATGGAGGCAGGGGCCAGAGACCCAGTACTTC,CSVEWRQGPETQYF
TRBV5-4,-,TRBJ1-2,-,TGTGCCAGCAGCTTGGCGGAGTATGGCTACACCTTC,CASSLAEYGYTF
TRBV2,-,TRBJ2-7,-,TGTGCCAGCAGTGCGGTCGGGAGCCCTGGATACGAGCAGTACTTC,CASSAVGSPGYEQYF
TRBV29-1,-,TRBJ2-1,-,TGCAGCGTTGATACTCCCCCCAATGAGCAGTTCTTC,CSVDTPPNEQFF
TRBV7-2,-,TRBJ2-7,-,TGTGCCAGCAGCTTCGGGACAACCTACGAGCAGTACTTC,CASSFGTTYEQYF
TRBV28,TRBD1,TRBJ2-7,-,TGTGCCACCTGGGACAGGGGGTACGAGCAGTACTTC,CATWDRGYEQYF
TRBV2,-,TRBJ2-5,-,TGTGCCAGCAGTGAAAGGGCAGGGAAAGAGACCCAGTACTTC,CASSERAGKETQYF
TRBV19,-,TRBJ2-7,-,TGTGCCAGTAGTATTTCCCAGGGCGGCCCCTACGAGCAGTACTTC,CASSISQGGPYEQYF
TRBV11-3,TRBD1,TRBJ1-1,-,TGTGCCAGCAGCCTGACAGGGGGGTTAGCTTTCTTT,CASSLTGGLAFF
TRBV7-3,-,TRBJ2-2,-,TGTGCCAGCAGTCAGGGGGGACGGCTAACCGGGGAGCTGTTTTTT,CASSQGGRLTGELFF
TRBV27,-,TRBJ2-1,-,TGTGCCAGCAGTCAAACATGGACTGGCTCCTACAATGAGCAGTTCTTC,CASSQTWTGSYNEQFF
TRBV5-1,-,TRBJ2-7,-,TGCGCCAGCAGCTCCACCTACGAGCAGTACTTC,CASSSTYEQYF
TRBV4-3,-,TRBJ1-2,few,TGCGCCAGCAGCCATCGACTGGACTATGGCTACACCTTC,CASSHRLDYGYTF
TRBV19,TRBD2,TRBJ2-1,-,TGTGCCAGTAGTATATATAGCGGGAGTGGTAATGAGCAGTTCTTC,CASSIYSGSGNEQFF
TRBV7-8,TRBD2,TRBJ2-7,once,TGTGCCAGCAGCTGGATTAGCGGGGAAGCCTACGAGCAGTACTTC,CASSWISGEAYEQYF
TRBV19,TRBD2,TRBJ2-1,-,TGTGCCAGTAGTCGCGCCTGGACTAGCGGGAGGGGGGTTTACAATGAGCAGTTCTTC,CASSRAWTSGRGVYNEQFF
TRBV7-2,TRBD2,TRBJ2-7,once,TGTGCCAGCAGCCGACTAGCGGGAACAATCTACGAGCAGTACTTC,CASSRLAGTIYEQYF
TRBV7-7,-,TRBJ1-1,-,TGTGCCAGCAGCTTAGTTAGCAGGAACACTGAAGCTTTCTTT,CASSLVSRNTEAFF
TRBV11-3,TRBD2,TRBJ2-5,-,TGTGCCAGCAGCTTAGGAGTGCGGGAGGGACTAGAGACCCAGTACTTC,CASSLGVREGLETQYF
TRBV20-1,-,TRBJ1-2,-,TGCAGTGCTTCATCCAGGGTATTCCGCTTC,CSASSRVFRF
TRBV30,TRBD2,TRBJ2-5,once,TGTGCCTGGAGTGAGCGGGGTGGGCAAGAGACCCAGTACTTC,CAWSERGGQETQYF
TRBV5-1,TRBD1,TRBJ1-2,-,TGCGCCAGCAGCTTGGAAGGGGGCGAGATATATGGCTACACCTTC,CASSLEGGEIYGYTF
TRBV7-2,TRBD1,TRBJ2-2,-,TGTGCCAGCAGCTTAACTGGGACAGCCTTCACCGGGGAGCTGTTTTTT,CASSLTGTAFTGELFF
TRBV30,-,TRBJ1-5,-,TGTGCCTGGAGTGTCAAACGAGATCAGCCCCAGCATTTT,CAWSVKRDQPQHF
TRBV5-1,TRBD1,TRBJ1-5,once,TGCGCCAGCAGCTTGGGTACAGGGGATCAGCCCCAGCATTTT,CASSLGTGDQPQHF
TRBV6-5,-,TRBJ1-1,-,TGTGCCAGCAGTTACAATCTTGACACTGAAGCTTTCTTT,CASSYNLDTEAFF
TRBV2,TRBD1,TRBJ1-1,-,TGTGCCAGCAGTTCACAGGGGGCGATGAACACTGAAGCTTTCTTT,CASSSQGAMNTEAFF
TRBV27,-,TRBJ2-7,-,TGTGCCAGCAGTTTCGTTCAGGCCGCCTACGAGCAGTACTTC,CASSFVQAAYEQYF
TRBV4-1,TRBD1,TRBJ2-7,-,TGCGCCAGCAGCCAGGTTACAGGGGTCGGACCCTACGAGCAGTACTTC,CASSQVTGVGPYEQYF
TRBV11-2,-,TRBJ2-7,-,TGTGCCAGCAGCTTCCTACCCGGAGACTCCTACGAGCAGTACTTC,CASSFLPGDSYEQYF
TRBV6-5,-,TRBJ1-2,-,TGTGCCAGTTCGAGGAGTATCAACTATGGCTACACCTTC,CASSRSINYGYTF
TRBV6-5,TRBD1,TRBJ1-3,-,TGTGCCGTTCAGGGGGTAGAAAACACCATATATTTT,CAVQGVENTIYF
TRBV7-9,-,TRBJ2-1,-,TGTGCCAGCAGCCTGGGGACTCAACGATGGGGCGATGAGCAGTTCTTC,CASSLGTQRWGDEQFF
TRBV7-2,TRBD1,TRBJ2-5,-,TGTGCCAGCAGCTCCAAGACAGGGGTGGAGACCCAGTACTTC,CASSSKTGVETQYF
TRBV5-6,-,TRBJ1-1,-,TGTGCCAGCAGCCAGCGCGTTTTGGCCCCGCTAAACACTGAAGCTTTCTTT,CASSQRVLAPLNTEAFF
TRBV15,-,TRBJ2-7,-,TGTGCCACCAGTTGGGAGATCTATTCCTACGAGCAGTACTTC,CATSWEIYSYEQYF
TRBV27,TRBD2,TRBJ2-1,-,TGTGCCAGCTTGACGGGAGGGCCCTACAATGAGCAGTTCTTC,CASLTGGPYNEQFF
TRBV9,-,TRBJ2-7,-,TGTGCCAGCAGCGTAGGAGGGAGAAGTTACGAGCAGTACTTC,CASSVGGRSYEQYF
TRBV6-1,-,TRBJ1-2,-,TGTGCCAGCAGTGAAACGGTCACCCTTTCATACTATGGCTACACCTTC,CASSETVTLSYYGYTF
TRBV5-1,TRBD1,TRBJ1-2,-,TGCGCCAGCAGCTTGGGGACAGGGAGCTATGGCTACACCTTC,CASSLGTGSYGYTF
TRBV30,-,TRBJ2-5,-,TGTGCCTGGAGTGCCTCAACTAGCCTACAAGAGACCCAGTACTTC,CAWSASTSLQETQYF
TRBV7-9,TRBD2,TRBJ2-1,-,TGTGCCAGCAGCTTAGCCCTAGCGGGAGTTTTTAACAATGAGCAGTTCTTC,CASSLALAGVFNNEQFF
TRBV7-6,TRBD1,TRBJ2-1,-,TGTGCCAGCAGCTTAGGGGACAGGGTCCCGACTAGCTCCTACAATGAGCAGTTCTTC,CASSLGDRVPTSSYNEQFF
TRBV10-2,-,TRBJ1-1,-,TGCGCCAGCAGTGAGTCTGCGGGGGGCACTGAAGCTTTCTTT,CASSESAGGTEAFF
TRBV6-5,-,TRBJ2-5,-,TGTGCCAGCAGTACAGGGTTCCAAGAGACCCAGTACTTC,CASSTGFQETQYF
TRBV25-1,-,TRBJ1-2,-,TGTGCCAGCAGTGAATATATAGGGGCCTATGGCTACACCTTC,CASSEYIGAYGYTF
TRBV10-3,-,TRBJ2-5,-,TGTGCCATCAGTGTTGGAGTTTTATGGGAGACCCAGTACTTC,CAISVGVLWETQYF
TRBV5-4,TRBD2,TRBJ2-7,-,TGTGCCAGCAGCTTAACTAGCGAACGCGAGCAGTACTTC,CASSLTSEREQYF
TRBV6-5,TRBD2,TRBJ2-1,-,TGTGCCAGCAGAATCGGGAGGGACAATGAGCAGTTCTTC,CASRIGRDNEQFF